The text below deals with one TCR beta chain. Profiling relied on immunoSEQ multiplex PCR, and the TCRdb table lists in-frame clones only, not all of them. The profile covers under 250,000 clones, with over 75% appearing a single time and 12% taken by the ten largest. This entry comes from a study of cytomegalovirus exposure and HLA in healthy donors. Trimming pared 2 bases from V and 2 bases from J, leaving 19 bases between. Germline values: CDR1 SGHTA, CDR2 FQGNSA. CDR3 size: 17 residues. The chain links TRBV7-2 to TRBJ2-7; D is perhaps TRBD1 (6 bases). This sequence was found in a man aged 18-30 years in good health and CMV-seropositive. The sequenced sample consisted of PBMCs. This chain's CDR3 is CASSLSRTGTFPYEQYF. CDR3 DNA: TGTGCCAGCAGCTTATCTCGTACCGGGACATTCCCCTACGAGCAGTACTTC.